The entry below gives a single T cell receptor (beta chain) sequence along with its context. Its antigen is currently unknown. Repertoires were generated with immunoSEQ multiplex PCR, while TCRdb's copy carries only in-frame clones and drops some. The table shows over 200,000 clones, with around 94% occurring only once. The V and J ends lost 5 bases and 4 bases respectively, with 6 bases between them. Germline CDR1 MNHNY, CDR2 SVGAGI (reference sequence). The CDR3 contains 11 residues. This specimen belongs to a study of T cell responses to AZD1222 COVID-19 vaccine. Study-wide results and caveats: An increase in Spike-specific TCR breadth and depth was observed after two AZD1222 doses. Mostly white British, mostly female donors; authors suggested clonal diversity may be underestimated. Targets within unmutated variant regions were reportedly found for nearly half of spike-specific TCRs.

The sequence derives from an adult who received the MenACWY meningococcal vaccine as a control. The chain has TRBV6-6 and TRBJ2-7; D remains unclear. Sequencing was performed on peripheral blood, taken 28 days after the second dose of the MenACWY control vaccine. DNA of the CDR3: TGTGCCAGCAGTGACACTTACGAGCAGTACTTC. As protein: CASSDTYEQYF.